A single T cell receptor (beta chain) is shown here with its context. What it binds is unknown. MiXCR, run by TCRdb on the 5' RACE reads, gives a single entry per CDR3 protein. The data show roughly 710,000 distinct CDR3 sequences, with around 6.1% seen just once and 1.5% to 2% held by the top ten. The source of the sample is a study of identical twins. Study outcomes and limitations: With monozygotic twins, out-of-frame TCR alpha sharing exceeded what models estimated.

Germline CDR1 is SGHVS and CDR2 is FQNEAQ. The CDR3 contains 14 residues. Trimming left V 0 bases short and J 6 bases short, with 12 bases between. The receptor was derived from a man aged 18 to 30 in good health. The sequencing input was naive T cells sorted from blood. The rearrangement joins TRBV7-8 to TRBJ2-7; the D gene could be TRBD1 or TRBD2 (7 bases each). CDR3 bases: TGTGCCAGCAGCTTAGCCGCAGGGGGGGGCGAGCAGTACTTC. This codes for CASSLAAGGGEQYF.